The rows below give T cell receptor beta chains drawn from one sample of a study of blood T cell repertoires in COVID-19. The protocol was immunoSEQ multiplex PCR, while the TCRdb copy is restricted to in-frame clones and leaves out a portion. This table holds over 90,000 clones, approximately 92% found once. Sequencing input: peripheral blood. The receptors shown here come from a woman between 45 and 60 years old with COVID-19, enrolled during active disease. The CDR3 runs from the conserved cysteine through the conserved F or W. A D gene is named only where the DNA matches it firmly. Clone sizes are given selectively: once, few, many, or a class where the clone is expanded.

j_gene: TRBJ1-6; abundance: .; v_gene: TRBV10-1; d_gene: .; CDR3aa: CASSGTLNSPLHF; CDR3nt: TGCGCCAGCAGTGGGACACTGAATTCACCCCTCCACTTT
j_gene: TRBJ1-1; abundance: .; v_gene: TRBV10-3; d_gene: .; CDR3aa: CAISDYDRSAEAFF; CDR3nt: TGTGCCATCAGTGATTATGACCGGAGCGCTGAAGCTTTCTTT
j_gene: TRBJ2-1; abundance: .; v_gene: TRBV27; d_gene: TRBD2; CDR3aa: CASSLIPLAGGRYNEQFF; CDR3nt: TGTGCCAGCAGTTTAATTCCCCTAGCGGGGGGGAGGTACAATGAGCAGTTCTTC
j_gene: TRBJ2-1; abundance: .; v_gene: TRBV5-4; d_gene: .; CDR3aa: CASSVAVWRNNEQFF; CDR3nt: TGTGCCAGCAGCGTGGCCGTGTGGAGGAACAATGAGCAGTTCTTC
j_gene: TRBJ1-1; abundance: once; v_gene: TRBV11-2; d_gene: .; CDR3aa: CASSLGGGNTEAFF; CDR3nt: TGTGCCAGCAGCTTAGGCGGGGGCAACACTGAAGCTTTCTTT
j_gene: TRBJ2-3; abundance: .; v_gene: TRBV19; d_gene: .; CDR3aa: CASSITTTDTQYF; CDR3nt: TGTGCCAGTAGTATAACCACTACAGATACGCAGTATTTT
j_gene: TRBJ1-2; abundance: .; v_gene: TRBV5-8; d_gene: .; CDR3aa: CASSLPGDYGYTF; CDR3nt: TGTGCCAGCAGTCTCCCAGGGGACTATGGCTACACCTTC
j_gene: TRBJ2-3; abundance: once; v_gene: TRBV11-3; d_gene: .; CDR3aa: CASSFGRGSIRQYF; CDR3nt: TGTGCCAGCAGTTTTGGGAGGGGGTCCATTCGGCAGTATTTT
j_gene: TRBJ1-2; abundance: .; v_gene: TRBV7-9; d_gene: .; CDR3aa: CASSHGQLSYGYTF; CDR3nt: TGTGCCAGCAGCCACGGACAGCTAAGCTATGGCTACACCTTC
j_gene: TRBJ2-5; abundance: .; v_gene: TRBV10-1; d_gene: .; CDR3aa: CASSDGSGETQYF; CDR3nt: TGCGCCAGCAGTGATGGGAGTGGAGAGACCCAGTACTTC
j_gene: TRBJ1-1; abundance: .; v_gene: TRBV6-5; d_gene: .; CDR3aa: CASSYSKSGQNTEAFF; CDR3nt: TGTGCCAGCAGTTACTCGAAATCCGGACAAAACACTGAAGCTTTCTTT
j_gene: TRBJ2-7; abundance: .; v_gene: TRBV2; d_gene: .; CDR3aa: CASSETYEQYF; CDR3nt: TGTGCCAGCAGTGAGACTTACGAGCAGTACTTC
j_gene: TRBJ1-6; abundance: .; v_gene: TRBV11-3; d_gene: .; CDR3aa: CASSPLYNSPLHF; CDR3nt: TGTGCCAGCAGCCCTTTGTATAATTCACCCCTCCACTTT
j_gene: TRBJ1-2; abundance: .; v_gene: TRBV27; d_gene: .; CDR3aa: CASSSRPPGDYGYTF; CDR3nt: TGTGCCAGCAGCTCCCGCCCACCAGGGGACTATGGCTACACCTTC
j_gene: TRBJ2-1; abundance: .; v_gene: TRBV29-1; d_gene: TRBD2; CDR3aa: CSVAFASGSSYNEQFF; CDR3nt: TGCAGCGTTGCCTTCGCTAGCGGGAGCTCCTACAATGAGCAGTTCTTC
j_gene: TRBJ2-1; abundance: .; v_gene: TRBV27; d_gene: .; CDR3aa: CASSGGLAMNEQFF; CDR3nt: TGTGCCAGCAGCGGAGGTCTAGCGATGAATGAGCAGTTCTTC
j_gene: TRBJ1-2; abundance: .; v_gene: TRBV28; d_gene: .; CDR3aa: CASSLYPGAGYTF; CDR3nt: TGTGCCAGCAGTTTATACCCAGGGGCCGGCTACACCTTC
j_gene: TRBJ2-1; abundance: .; v_gene: TRBV12-3/TRBV12-4; d_gene: .; CDR3aa: CASSLAKYNEQFF; CDR3nt: TGTGCCAGCAGTTTAGCCAAATACAATGAGCAGTTCTTC
j_gene: TRBJ1-3; abundance: .; v_gene: TRBV7-2; d_gene: .; CDR3aa: CASSLVGSLSGNTIYF; CDR3nt: TGTGCCAGCAGCTTAGTCGGGAGCCTCTCTGGAAACACCATATATTTT
j_gene: TRBJ1-1; abundance: .; v_gene: TRBV27; d_gene: .; CDR3aa: CASSKPQGGINTEAFF; CDR3nt: TGTGCCAGCAGTAAGCCTCAGGGAGGCATCAACACTGAAGCTTTCTTT
j_gene: TRBJ1-2; abundance: .; v_gene: TRBV12-3/TRBV12-4; d_gene: .; CDR3aa: CASSLGALSGYTF; CDR3nt: TGTGCCAGCAGTTTAGGAGCCCTGTCTGGCTACACCTTC
j_gene: TRBJ2-2; abundance: .; v_gene: TRBV7-9; d_gene: TRBD2; CDR3aa: CASSSGGVDTGELFF; CDR3nt: TGTGCCAGCAGCTCCGGGGGGGTGGACACCGGGGAGCTGTTTTTT
j_gene: TRBJ1-2; abundance: .; v_gene: TRBV3-1/TRBV3-2; d_gene: .; CDR3aa: CASSREVFLGGYTF; CDR3nt: TGTGCCAGCAGCCGGGAGGTCTTTCTAGGAGGCTACACCTTC
j_gene: TRBJ1-2; abundance: once; v_gene: TRBV27; d_gene: TRBD1; CDR3aa: CASSSDRGQKGYTF; CDR3nt: TGTGCCAGCAGCTCCGACAGGGGCCAGAAGGGCTACACCTTC
j_gene: TRBJ1-3; abundance: .; v_gene: TRBV27; d_gene: TRBD1; CDR3aa: CASSRTGSGNTIYF; CDR3nt: TGTGCCAGCAGCCGGACAGGCTCTGGAAACACCATATATTTT
j_gene: TRBJ2-3; abundance: .; v_gene: TRBV6-5; d_gene: .; CDR3aa: CATPSTEGADTQYF; CDR3nt: TGTGCCACCCCTTCCACCGAGGGTGCAGATACGCAGTATTTT
j_gene: TRBJ2-1; abundance: .; v_gene: TRBV10-1; d_gene: .; CDR3aa: CASSHTTGGREQFF; CDR3nt: TGCGCCAGCAGCCATACAACGGGGGGCAGGGAGCAGTTCTTC